This T cell receptor (beta chain) was obtained from a study of regulatory T cells in long-lasting Graves disease. Study-level points and caveats: Under persistent disease, TRBV28, TRBJ1-2 and TRBJ2-5 were used preferentially. Persistent patients shared 2,741 public clonotypes among themselves. Newly diagnosed patients shared fewer, at more than 750.

On this clonotype: Its antigen remains unknown.

V lost 5 bases, J lost 0 bases, and 7 bases stayed unmatched. CDR1 is GTSNPN and CDR2 is SVGIG in the germline V gene (reference sequence). This CDR3 spans 16 amino acids. The authors built TCR beta libraries using iRepertoire HTBI primers and Arm-PCR of CDR3 regions. TCRdb passed the multiplex PCR reads through MiXCR, listing each CDR3 protein once. The sample records roughly 400,000 distinct CDR3 sequences, 14% to 15% being singletons. Indicated time point: newly diagnosed GD, antithyroid drugs for less than 3 months. Extracted PBMC RNA gave rise to the TCR library. These same records also appear under a second study, on T cells in Graves' hyperthyroidism and ophthalmopathy. That work adds: Also found in blood were most expanded thyroid clonotypes above 0.001. Median prediction lead before ophthalmopathy onset was 5.5 to 7 months with the model.

This sequence originates from a woman aged 40 to 50 with Graves disease. The source material was peripheral blood mononuclear cells (PBMCs), sampled at new diagnosis, from a patient treated with antithyroid drugs. The J gene is TRBJ1-6, the V gene TRBV30; 7 nucleotides agree with TRBD1. In nucleotides, the CDR3 is TGTGCCTGGGGGACAGCCCGGAGCTCCTATAATTCACCCCTCCACTTT. This gives the protein CAWGTARSSYNSPLHF.